This T cell receptor beta chain was sequenced during a study of tumor-infiltrating lymphocytes in primary liver carcinoma. The study co-extracted DNA and RNA from 20-30 mg of unsorted bulk tissue. Concerning this clonotype: What it binds is unknown. Being one base from a much bigger clone, this may be a read error.

Study findings and constraints: Overlap between tumor regions exceeded overlap of tumor with adjacent tissue or blood.

V gave up 2 bases and J gave up 10 bases; unmatched junction bases: 13. Germline V gene lookup returns CDR1 SGHDT and CDR2 YYEEEE. This CDR3 has 15 amino acids. Starting from 500 ng of total RNA, TCR beta cDNA was produced with a primer in the constant region. Three nested multiplex PCR rounds, a slightly modified ARM-PCR, produced the libraries for TCR beta. Two initial PCR rounds of around 10 cycles each paired TRBV1-TRBV30 forward primers with a C-beta reverse primer. TCRdb independently ran MiXCR on the multiplex PCR reads; one entry per CDR3 protein. The sample consists of over 95,000 distinct CDR3 sequences, more than 60% of them appearing once.

This sequence originates from a woman aged 55-70 years with primary liver carcinoma and hepatitis B virus infection. Material: liver tumor tissue from sampling region 5. Noted subset: tumor region T5, tumor centre. The chain recombines TRBV5-6 with TRBJ1-1, with TRBD1 identical over 8 bases. The CDR3 DNA follows: TGTGCCAGCAGCTTTGTTCGGGACAGGTGGTTCGGAGCTTTCTTT. Translating gives CASSFVRDRWFGAFF.